The 32 T cell receptor beta chains reported below all come from one sample, sequenced in a study of blood T cell repertoires in COVID-19. The assay was immunoSEQ multiplex PCR, and TCRdb's table has in-frame clones only and misses some. This sample carries approximately 230,000 clones, roughly 88% of them seen once, and the ten largest clones take about 1.3%. Input material: peripheral blood. These receptors were taken from an elderly man with acute or convalescent COVID-19.

This chain uses TRBV28 with TRBJ1-2; TRBD1 is a possible D gene (6 bases). The germline gives CDR1 MDHEN, CDR2 SYDVKM. V gave up 5 bases and J gave up 8 bases, with 12 bases separating them. The CDR3 contains 12 residues. The CDR3 loop reads CASSTGFSGYTF. CDR3 sequence (DNA): TGTGCCAGCAGTACAGGGTTCAGCGGCTACACCTTC.

The CDR3 here is CAISPGEGSGYTF. Written as DNA, the CDR3 is TGTGCCATCAGTCCAGGGGAAGGTAGTGGCTACACCTTC. The chain carries TRBV10-3 and TRBJ1-2, with D tentatively TRBD1 (6 bases). Germline CDR1 ENHRY, CDR2 SYGVKD. CDR3 length: 13 residues. Trimming took 5 bases from V and 7 from J, leaving 14 bases between them.

The J gene is TRBJ2-3, the V gene TRBV5-1; D remains ambiguous. Trimming pared 0 bases from V and 0 bases from J, leaving 11 bases between. The CDR3 extends over 16 amino acids. Germline assignment: CDR1 SGHRS and CDR2 YFSETQ. CDR3 sequence: CASSLALALSTDTQYF. The CDR3, as DNA: TGCGCCAGCAGCTTGGCCTTAGCACTTAGCACAGATACGCAGTATTTT.

The chain has TRBV5-8 and TRBJ2-6; TRBD1 agrees at 10 bases. Germline trimming cut 1 base from V and 2 bases from J; bases unmatched to any gene: 3. This CDR3 comprises 17 residues. Germline CDR1 and CDR2: SGHTS and YDEGEE. CDR3 nucleotides: TGTGCCAGCAGCTTGTCCGGGACAGGGGCTGGGGCCAACGTCCTGACTTTC. As protein: CASSLSGTGAGANVLTF. Full variable domain (missing parts from reference TRBV5-8 and TRBJ2-6): EAGVTQSPTHLIKTRGQQATLRCSPISGHTSVYWYQQALGLGLQFLLWYDEGEERNRGNFPPRFSGRQFPNYSSELNVNALELEDSALYLCASSLSGTGAGANVLTFGAGSRLTVL.

This chain uses TRBV5-6 with TRBJ1-1; tentative D call: TRBD1 (6 bases). Germline CDR1 is SGHDT and CDR2 is YYEEEE. The CDR3 consists of 16 residues. V was clipped by 4 bases and J by 0 bases, with 16 bases between them. This CDR3 is CASSPHGQGLNTEAFF. The DNA for the CDR3 is TGTGCCAGCAGCCCCCACGGGCAGGGGCTGAACACTGAAGCTTTCTTT.

The CDR3 loop is CSARRTEAFF. The CDR3 region has the DNA TGCAGTGCTAGAAGGACAGAAGCTTTCTTT. V and J are TRBV20-1 and TRBJ1-1; tentatively, D is TRBD1 (5 bases). V lost 2 bases and J 8 bases, leaving 6 bases between the germline ends. CDR1 and CDR2 (germline): DFQATT, SNEGSKA (reference sequence). This CDR3 is built from 10 residues.

The chain links TRBV20-1 to TRBJ2-3, with D possibly matching TRBD2 (5 bases). V lost 5 bases and J lost 10, with 13 bases in between. The CDR3 is 11 residues long. Germline V gives CDR1 DFQATT, CDR2 SNEGSKA (reference sequence). The CDR3 DNA reads TGCAGTGCTGCAGGACTTGAGGCGCAGTATTTT. Encoded protein: CSAAGLEAQYF.

The chain couples TRBV6-1 to TRBJ1-2; 7 bases map to TRBD1. V lost 3 bases to trimming and J lost 1 base; unmatched junction nucleotides: 5. CDR3 size: 15 residues. Germline V gene lookup returns CDR1 MNHNS and CDR2 SASEGT. CDR3 residues: CASSDRSGGNYGYTF. DNA for the CDR3: TGTGCCAGCAGTGATCGTTCAGGGGGTAACTATGGCTACACCTTC.

The chain uses TRBV6-6 and TRBJ1-5; D uncertain. This CDR3 has 13 residues. CDR1 and CDR2 from the germline V gene are MNHNY and SVGAGI (reference sequence). Deletions cut 7 bases from V and 6 bases from J, with 13 bases between. CDR3 bases: TGTGCCAGCAAGGGTGGAGGTCTTCAGCCCCAGCATTTT. Translating it yields CASKGGGLQPQHF.

The genes are TRBV6-2 or TRBV6-3 and TRBJ1-5; 9 positions match TRBD1. Per the germline V gene, CDR1 is MNHEY and CDR2 is SVGEGT. J was trimmed by 5 bases and V by 7 bases; bases with no gene match: 9. The CDR3 sequence is 15 residues long. The CDR3 region is CASNPYRDRDQPQHF. DNA for the CDR3: TGTGCCAGCAACCCTTACCGGGACAGGGATCAGCCCCAGCATTTT.

V gene TRBV10-3 combines with J gene TRBJ1-3; TRBD1 might be the D (5 bases). V was trimmed by 4 bases and J by 0 bases, leaving 13 bases between them. The CDR3 covers 16 residues. Germline V lookup: CDR1 ENHRY, CDR2 SYGVKD. The CDR3 here is CAISGRDGRSGNTIYF. The DNA of the CDR3 is TGTGCCATCAGTGGGCGGGACGGCCGCTCTGGAAACACCATATATTTT.

This chain links TRBV3-1 (or the pseudogene TRBV3-2) with TRBJ1-1; D is perhaps TRBD1 (6 bases). CDR1 is LGHDT and CDR2 is YNNKEL in the germline V gene (reference sequence). The V and J ends lost 3 bases and 4 bases respectively, with 18 bases between them. The CDR3 is 16 amino acids. The CDR3 loop reads CASSHWGLRGRTEAFF. The CDR3 coding sequence is TGTGCCAGCAGCCATTGGGGTCTCAGGGGCCGCACTGAAGCTTTCTTT.

V is TRBV7-2 and J is TRBJ2-2, with a possible D match to TRBD2 (5 bases). V was cut by 4 bases and J by 5 bases, with 11 bases left in between. CDR1 and CDR2 from the germline V gene are SGHTA and FQGNSA. This CDR3 has 14 amino acids. The CDR3 region is CASSSAPGTGELFF. CDR3 sequence (DNA): TGTGCCAGCAGCTCGGCACCGGGGACCGGGGAGCTGTTTTTT.

V usage is TRBV11-3 and J usage is TRBJ2-4; possibly TRBD1 for D (6 bases). The CDR3 runs 13 residues. Between the trimmed V and J ends, which lost 4 bases and 4 bases, there was a span of 8 bases. Germline V gene sequence: CDR1 SGHNT, CDR2 YENEEA. The CDR3 is CASSSDSKNIQYF. The CDR3 DNA sequence: TGTGCCAGCAGCTCGGACAGTAAAAACATTCAGTACTTC.

The chain has TRBV15 and TRBJ1-3; tentatively, D is TRBD1 (5 bases). Trimming removed 5 bases at V and 2 bases at J, with 13 bases between. The CDR3 is 15 residues long. In germline, CDR1 is LNHNV, CDR2 YYDKDF (reference sequence). CDR3 sequence reads: CATSGIQAPGNTIYF. The CDR3 DNA is TGTGCCACCAGCGGAATACAGGCTCCTGGAAACACCATATATTTT.

The rearrangement uses TRBV19 and TRBJ2-5; the D gene is possibly TRBD1 (6 bases). The CDR3 is 13 amino acids. The V gene's germline CDR1 is LNHDA and CDR2 SQIVND (reference sequence). Trimming took 2 bases from V and 2 from J, leaving 6 bases between them. CDR3: CASSIQGQETQYF. CDR3 bases: TGTGCCAGTAGTATACAGGGGCAAGAGACCCAGTACTTC.

This chain uses TRBV14 with TRBJ2-3; the match to TRBD2 covers 15 bases. This CDR3 region has 18 residues. Per the germline V gene, CDR1 is SGHDN and CDR2 is FVKESK. With 1 base clipped from V and 3 bases from J, the junction kept 5 bases outside the gene matches. CDR3 in amino acids: CASSQVPGLAGGTDTQYF. In DNA form, the CDR3 reads TGTGCCAGCAGCCAAGTCCCGGGACTAGCGGGGGGAACAGATACGCAGTATTTT.

This chain connects TRBV28 to TRBJ1-2; 11 nucleotides agree with TRBD1. V lost 5 bases and J lost 4; bases outside the gene matches: 9. CDR1 and CDR2 from the germline V gene are MDHEN and SYDVKM. This CDR3 spans 16 amino acids. The CDR3 coding sequence is TGTGCCAGCAGTGGTGGACAGGGGGCTGATAGCTATGGCTACACCTTC. It yields the protein CASSGGQGADSYGYTF.

This sequence joins TRBV19 and TRBJ1-5; 7 nucleotides align to TRBD1. This CDR3 has 13 amino acids. The germline V gene encodes CDR1 LNHDA and CDR2 SQIVND (reference sequence). Trimming removed 7 bases from V and 3 bases from J; junction bases left unmatched: 3. CDR3 coding DNA: TGTGCCAGTAATGGACAGGTCAATCAGCCCCAGCATTTT. Translation gives CASNGQVNQPQHF.

The chain carries TRBV2 and TRBJ1-1; D unresolved. The CDR3 contains 12 residues. The ends were cut back, 4 bases at V and 1 base at J, with 4 bases in the middle. The V gene's germline CDR1 is SNHLY and CDR2 FYNNEI. The CDR3, as DNA: TGTGCCAGCAGTGGGGCGAACACTGAAGCTTTCTTT. Protein: CASSGANTEAFF. Variable domain in full (rest from reference TRBV2 and TRBJ1-1): EPEVTQTPSHQVTQMGQEVILRCVPISNHLYFYWYRQILGQKVEFLVSFYNNEISEKSEIFDDQFSVERPDGSNFTLKIRSTKLEDSAMYFCASSGANTEAFFGQGTRLTVV.

This clone was observed once. The rearrangement uses TRBV19 and TRBJ1-3; D is perhaps TRBD1 (6 bases). V lost 5 bases, J lost 0 bases, and 14 bases lay in between. The CDR3 extends over 16 amino acids. Germline V gene data show CDR1 as LNHDA and CDR2 as SQIVND (reference sequence). The CDR3 DNA reads as TGTGCCAGTAGTCCAAGGACGGACAGCTCTGGAAACACCATATATTTT. Its protein product is CASSPRTDSSGNTIYF.

The chain carries TRBV4-2 and TRBJ1-6; no clear D gene. Per germline, CDR1 LGHNA and CDR2 YNFKEQ. The length of the CDR3 is 15 residues. The V end lost 5 bases, the J end lost 6 bases, and 14 bases lay between the germline ends. This CDR3 is CASSSQRGTNSPLHF. The CDR3 DNA reads as TGTGCCAGCAGCTCCCAGCGGGGAACTAATTCACCCCTCCACTTT.

The J gene is TRBJ1-3, the V gene TRBV6-5; 7 bases line up with TRBD1. The CDR3 spans 13 residues. Per germline, CDR1 MNHEY and CDR2 SVGAGI. V trimming: 8 bases; J trimming: 3 bases; junction bases outside the gene matches: 4. The chain's CDR3 is CASGRDSGNTIYF. The CDR3 DNA reads TGTGCCAGCGGCCGGGACAGTGGAAACACCATATATTTT.

The V and J genes are TRBV5-8 and TRBJ1-4; 7 nucleotides align to TRBD1. Germline V gene sequence: CDR1 SGHTS, CDR2 YDEGEE. V gave up 0 bases and J gave up 6 bases; unmatched junction bases: 2. There are 14 residues in the CDR3. CDR3 loop: CASSLDRGDEKLFF. The CDR3 nucleotides are TGTGCCAGCAGCTTGGACAGGGGTGATGAAAAACTGTTTTTT.

This clone has more than one count but fewer than ten. The chain links TRBV6-1 to TRBJ1-6; perhaps TRBD1 as D (5 bases). The CDR3 loop spans 18 amino acids. Germline V lookup: CDR1 MNHNS, CDR2 SASEGT. Trimming shortened V by 1 base and J by 10 bases, and 23 bases separated the two germline ends. In nucleotides, the CDR3 is TGTGCCAGCAGTGAAGTCATTATCCAGGGAGGCGATTACTCACCCCTCCACTTT. The encoded protein is CASSEVIIQGGDYSPLHF.

This clone showed up just once. This rearrangement joins TRBV6-6 to TRBJ1-2, with 9 bases fitting TRBD1. Germline V gene sequence: CDR1 MNHNY, CDR2 SVGAGI (reference sequence). The V segment lost 7 bases and the J segment 8 bases; nucleotides outside the gene matches: 11. The CDR3 spans 14 residues. The DNA of the CDR3 is TGTGCCAGCACCCCCCCGGGACAGGGTTCGGGCTACACCTTC. This encodes CASTPPGQGSGYTF.

J is TRBJ2-2 and V is TRBV5-1; 11 nucleotides agree with TRBD2. CDR3 length: 18 amino acids. The V segment lost 0 bases and the J segment 2 bases; nucleotides outside the gene matches: 6. Germline V gives CDR1 SGHRS, CDR2 YFSETQ. The DNA of the CDR3 is TGCGCCAGCAGCTTGGCCCTGACTAGCGGGGTAAACACCGGGGAGCTGTTTTTT. Translated, it gives CASSLALTSGVNTGELFF. The variable domain in full, with the rest retrieved from reference TRBV5-1 and TRBJ2-2, is KAGVTQTPRYLIKTRGQQVTLSCSPISGHRSVSWYQQTPGQGLQFLFEYFSETQRNKGNFPGRFSGRQFSNSRSEMNVSTLELGDSALYLCASSLALTSGVNTGELFFGEGSRLTVL.

This CDR3 reads CASNLGNQPQHF. The CDR3 DNA follows: TGTGCCAGCAACTTGGGCAATCAGCCCCAGCATTTT. The chain has TRBV2 and TRBJ1-5; no firm D call. CDR1 and CDR2 (germline): SNHLY, FYNNEI. This CDR3 is 12 amino acids long. V was clipped by 7 bases and J by 2 bases, with 6 bases between them.

CDR3 sequence reads: CASSYRFEAFF. The CDR3 region has the DNA TGTGCCAGCAGCTACAGGTTTGAAGCTTTCTTT. This chain uses TRBV7-2 with TRBJ1-1; tentatively, D is TRBD1 (5 bases). The CDR3 is 11 residues long. Germline V gene sequence: CDR1 SGHTA, CDR2 FQGNSA. V was cut by 4 bases and J by 7 bases, with 7 bases left in between.

This rearrangement joins TRBV5-4 to TRBJ1-1; 7 bases are shared with TRBD1. From germline, CDR1 is SGHNT and CDR2 YYREEE (reference sequence). This CDR3 comprises 14 residues. Trimming removed 2 bases from V and 8 bases from J; junction bases left unmatched: 9. The CDR3: CASSFLGGQQEAFF. CDR3 bases: TGTGCCAGCAGCTTTCTGGGGGGACAGCAAGAAGCTTTCTTT.

This clone appeared a single time. The rearrangement links TRBV9 to TRBJ2-3; no clear D. The CDR3 runs to 15 residues. Germline-derived CDR1 and CDR2 are SGDLS and YYNGEE. V lost 3 bases to trimming and J lost 4 bases, with 15 bases between them. CDR3 protein: CASSEIVGHADTQYF. The CDR3, as DNA: TGTGCCAGCAGCGAGATTGTTGGGCACGCAGATACGCAGTATTTT. The entire variable domain, with the rest obtained from reference TRBV9 and TRBJ2-3, is as follows: DSGVTQTPKHLITATGQRVTLRCSPRSGDLSVYWYQQSLDQGLQFLIQYYNGEERAKGNILERFSAQQFPDLHSELNLSSLELGDSALYFCASSEIVGHADTQYFGPGTRLTVL.

This clone was detected only once. This sequence joins TRBV9 and TRBJ2-2; 15 bases agree with TRBD2. The CDR3 extends over 19 amino acids. V trimming: 1 base; J trimming: 4 bases; junction bases outside the gene matches: 8. CDR1 and CDR2 (germline): SGDLS, YYNGEE. This CDR3 reads CASSVKGLAGGGGTGELFF. CDR3 sequence (DNA): TGTGCCAGCAGCGTAAAGGGACTAGCGGGAGGAGGGGGCACCGGGGAGCTGTTTTTT.